A selection of T cell receptor beta chains follows, all from one sample in a study of blood T cell repertoires in COVID-19. Sequencing was performed with immunoSEQ multiplex PCR; in TCRdb, only in-frame clones are kept and a portion is missing. The sample yields around 270,000 clones, approximately 90% seen once. Sequencing input: peripheral blood. These receptors came from a man aged 25 to 40 with acute or convalescent COVID-19. Both conserved end residues are part of each CDR3.

j_gene | v_gene | CDR3aa
TRBJ2-7 | TRBV7-3 | CASRAEVPPYEQYF
TRBJ1-2 | TRBV5-1 | CASSSSGDISYGYTF
TRBJ1-1 | TRBV6-5 | CASNKRENTEAFF
TRBJ2-2 | TRBV5-4 | CASGGVAGSGELFF
TRBJ2-3 | TRBV24-1 | CATSDHAGTGSTDTQYF
TRBJ1-2 | TRBV30 | CASSSPGTANYGYTF
TRBJ2-1 | TRBV24-1 | CATRPPRDRLSRSSYNEQFF
TRBJ2-7 | TRBV7-2 | CASSTRDSGLYEQYF
TRBJ2-3 | TRBV9 | CASSGTSGGPGDTQYF
TRBJ1-1 | TRBV27 | CASFLGAFNTEAFF
TRBJ1-5 | TRBV19 | CASSTFTGSYSNQPQHF
TRBJ1-1 | TRBV29-1 | CSVDTGVNTEAFF
TRBJ2-1 | TRBV6-5 | CASKGGQVSYNEQFF
TRBJ2-7 | TRBV6-1 | CASSESASGRYEQYF
TRBJ1-3 | TRBV3-1/TRBV3-2 | CASSHVPTGQNGNTIYF
TRBJ2-5 | TRBV2 | CVISLRGAGETQYF
TRBJ2-1 | TRBV5-1 | CASTQTSGRPYNEQFF
TRBJ1-2 | TRBV3-1/TRBV3-2 | CASSQVTGVNYGYTF
TRBJ1-6 | TRBV5-6 | CASSLDSSYNSPLHF
TRBJ2-1 | TRBV10-3 | CAISGGQGEFF
TRBJ2-7 | TRBV4-1 | CASSLLWQGDYEQYF
TRBJ2-2 | TRBV19 | CASSRGTSGRAFTGELFF
TRBJ2-7 | TRBV7-9 | CASSSGTDSYEQYF
TRBJ2-3 | TRBV27 | CASSPMGGSLADTQYF
TRBJ1-3 | TRBV7-2 | CASSLVGGTGNTIYF
TRBJ1-2 | TRBV11-3 | CASSSRQGRGYTF
TRBJ2-6 | TRBV19 | CASSIKWRGGSGANVLTF
TRBJ2-5 | TRBV5-1 | CASSFDGQAGSGAPWTQYF
TRBJ1-6 | TRBV28 | CASSTGTPMWALHF
TRBJ2-2 | TRBV7-6 | CASSGSLTGELFF
TRBJ2-1 | TRBV6-5 | CASSYSTGQGLNEQFF
TRBJ2-7 | TRBV6-5 | CASRYRDTSSYEQYF
TRBJ1-2 | TRBV6-5 | CASTPGATSYGYTF
TRBJ2-5 | TRBV7-3 | CASSPHVARGQEETQYF
TRBJ2-2 | TRBV28 | CAGQGSGTGELFF
TRBJ1-1 | TRBV11-2 | CASSLDRAGTGDAFF
TRBJ1-5 | TRBV7-8 | CASKMDRTEPQHF
TRBJ1-2 | TRBV2 | CASSEVAGRDYGYTF
TRBJ2-7 | TRBV5-1 | CASSWARGPLAEQYF
TRBJ1-4 | TRBV30 | CAWSGGGPNEKLFF
TRBJ2-1 | TRBV4-2 | CASSQDLARGGRNEQFF
TRBJ1-2 | TRBV30 | CAWSGSDYYGYTF
TRBJ2-3 | TRBV9 | CASSVTLTSSGTDTQYF
TRBJ2-1 | TRBV5-1 | CASSSLAGGHNEQFF
TRBJ1-6 | TRBV5-6 | CASSSSGTGGETLHF
TRBJ1-1 | TRBV9 | CASSADTEAFF
TRBJ2-7 | TRBV14 | CASNGRRTAEQYF